Below are 22 T cell receptor beta chains sequenced from a single sample in a study of blood T cell repertoires in COVID-19. TCRdb keeps only in-frame clones here, not all; method: immunoSEQ multiplex PCR. The sample consists of around 260,000 clones, 85% to 90% of them appearing once. Sequencing was performed on peripheral blood. These receptors originate from a human donor in a cohort sampled during active COVID-19.

The rearrangement uses TRBV19 and TRBJ2-4; 7 nucleotides agree with TRBD1. Germline values: CDR1 LNHDA, CDR2 SQIVND (reference sequence). Trimming removed 5 bases from V and 9 bases from J; junction bases left unmatched: 10. The CDR3 runs to 14 residues. The CDR3 DNA reads as TGTGCCAGTAGTCACAGGGGTACGAGGAGCATTCAGTACTTC. Its protein product is CASSHRGTRSIQYF.

This chain uses TRBV24-1 with TRBJ1-2; TRBD1 agrees at 9 bases. This CDR3 is 15 amino acids long. V was pared by 4 bases and J by 4 bases, with 6 bases of the junction left unmatched. CDR1 and CDR2 (germline): KGHDR, SFDVKD. The CDR3 sequence: CATSESDRGSYGYTF. The CDR3 nucleotides read TGTGCCACCAGTGAATCGGACAGGGGCAGCTATGGCTACACCTTC.

V usage is TRBV7-8 and J usage is TRBJ2-1; 12 positions match TRBD2. Trimming took 5 bases from V and 8 from J; bases not matched to a gene: 13. Per the germline V gene, CDR1 is SGHVS and CDR2 is FQNEAQ. CDR3 length: 17 residues. The CDR3: CASSRTSGTVPIYEQFF. The CDR3 DNA follows: TGTGCCAGCAGCCGGACTAGCGGGACTGTACCAATTTATGAGCAGTTCTTC.

A word on this clone: This same CDR3 is encoded by further DNA sequences in the sample. The chain couples TRBV19 to TRBJ2-2; 14 bases line up with TRBD2. Germline-derived CDR1 and CDR2 are LNHDA and SQIVND (reference sequence). J gave up 0 bases and V 7 bases, and 7 bases lay outside the gene matches. The CDR3 runs to 18 residues. CDR3 region: CASTPRLAGGPNTGELFF. The CDR3 region has the DNA TGTGCCAGTACCCCTCGACTAGCGGGAGGGCCGAACACCGGGGAGCTGTTTTTT.

The chain employs TRBV4-2 and TRBJ1-1; no definite D call. Germline V gene sequence: CDR1 LGHNA, CDR2 YNFKEQ. The V end lost 6 bases, the J end lost 1 base, and 15 bases lay between the germline ends. The length of the CDR3 is 15 residues. CDR3 in amino acids: CASSPNGQSNTEAFF. CDR3 nucleotide sequence: TGTGCCAGCAGTCCTAATGGGCAGTCGAACACTGAAGCTTTCTTT.

The V and J genes are TRBV7-3 and TRBJ2-3, with 16 bases matching TRBD2. Trimming cost V 5 bases and J 6 bases; bases outside gene matches: 2. CDR3 length: 15 amino acids. CDR1 and CDR2 from the germline V gene are SGHTA and FQGTGA. The CDR3 sequence is CASSPGLAGGDTQYF. CDR3 in DNA: TGTGCCAGCAGCCCGGGACTAGCGGGAGGGGATACGCAGTATTTT.

The rearrangement uses TRBV10-3 and TRBJ2-7, with 14 bases fitting TRBD2. CDR1 ENHRY and CDR2 SYGVKD come from the germline V gene. V lost 6 bases and J lost 2; bases outside the gene matches: 15. The CDR3 extends over 19 amino acids. For the CDR3, the DNA is TGTGCCATCAGACCGCAACCGGGACTAGCGGGAGTGGGAACCTACGAGCAGTACTTC. Protein product: CAIRPQPGLAGVGTYEQYF.

This chain joins TRBV7-2 and TRBJ1-3, with D possibly matching TRBD1 (6 bases). The V gene lost 6 bases and the J gene lost 4 bases, with 13 bases spanning the gap. From germline, CDR1 is SGHTA and CDR2 FQGNSA. The length of the CDR3 is 14 residues. The DNA of the CDR3 is TGTGCCAGCAGGAAAACAGGGTCCGGAAACACCATATATTTT. This sequence encodes CASRKTGSGNTIYF.

The gene calls are TRBV4-1 and TRBJ1-4; D remains ambiguous. Trimming left V 1 base short and J 0 bases short, with 6 bases between. The germline V gene encodes CDR1 MGHRA and CDR2 YSYEKL. This CDR3 has 15 amino acids. As DNA, the CDR3 is TGCGCCAGCAGCCAAGCAGCGGCAACTAATGAAAAACTGTTTTTT. As protein: CASSQAAATNEKLFF.

The chain couples TRBV2 to TRBJ1-1; 8 bases align to TRBD1. Per the germline V gene, CDR1 is SNHLY and CDR2 is FYNNEI. CDR3 length equals 14 residues. The J segment lost 9 bases and the V segment lost 6 bases, leaving 12 bases of the junction unmatched. CDR3 loop: CASSQQGGGIKAFF. CDR3 sequence (DNA): TGTGCCAGCAGCCAACAGGGGGGCGGCATAAAAGCTTTCTTT.

In the case of this clone: The sample contains more than one DNA sequence encoding this CDR3. The rearrangement links TRBV18 to TRBJ2-2; possibly TRBD2 for D (6 bases). Deletions cut 3 bases from V and 2 bases from J, with 10 bases between. This CDR3 region has 15 residues. In germline, CDR1 is KGHSH, CDR2 LQKENI. CDR3 in DNA: TGTGCCAGCTCACCGGGGACTCCCAACACCGGGGAGCTGTTTTTT. Translation gives CASSPGTPNTGELFF.

V and J are TRBV5-8 and TRBJ1-2; possibly TRBD1 for D (5 bases). The CDR3 extends over 15 amino acids. From germline, CDR1 is SGHTS and CDR2 YDEGEE. V shed 0 bases and J shed 4 bases, with 13 bases lying between them. The CDR3 bases are TGTGCCAGCAGCTTGGCCCCGGACACGACCTATGGCTACACCTTC. It yields the protein CASSLAPDTTYGYTF.

The rearrangement links TRBV19 to TRBJ2-1, with D maybe TRBD1 (6 bases). This CDR3 is built from 14 residues. V dropped 0 bases and J dropped 5 bases, with 8 bases sitting between them. Germline values: CDR1 LNHDA, CDR2 SQIVND (reference sequence). Here the CDR3 DNA reads TGTGCCAGTAGTATAGAGGGGGCGGACAATGAGCAGTTCTTC. Its translation: CASSIEGADNEQFF.

The chain employs TRBV25-1 and TRBJ1-2; 8 nucleotides agree with TRBD1. This CDR3 is 13 amino acids long. Losses at the gene ends were 6 bases for V and 8 bases for J; bases not matched to a gene: 8. In germline, CDR1 is MGHDK, CDR2 SYGVNS. The CDR3 protein is CASSFRTGYGYTF. The CDR3 DNA is TGTGCCAGCAGCTTCCGGACAGGGTACGGCTACACCTTC.

The gene calls are TRBV6-1 and TRBJ2-7; 11 nucleotides line up with TRBD1. The germline V gene encodes CDR1 MNHNS and CDR2 SASEGT. The CDR3 has 16 amino acids. V was clipped by 2 bases and J by 5 bases; unmatched bases: 8. The CDR3 DNA sequence: TGTGCCAGCAGTGAAATAGGGACAGGGGGTTTTGACGAGCAGTACTTC. Translating it yields CASSEIGTGGFDEQYF.

The chain employs TRBV28 and TRBJ1-2, with D perhaps TRBD1 (5 bases). This CDR3 is 14 amino acids long. The germline V gene has CDR1 MDHEN and CDR2 SYDVKM. Trimming cost V 6 bases and J 4 bases, with 15 bases left between them. The DNA of the CDR3 is TGTGCCAGCAGGCCTAGACAGTTTACCTATGGCTACACCTTC. Translation gives CASRPRQFTYGYTF.

The chain carries TRBV7-9 and TRBJ1-1, with 8 positions matching TRBD1. The CDR3 has 17 amino acids. Per germline, CDR1 SEHNR and CDR2 FQNEAQ (reference sequence). With V trimmed by 0 bases and J by 8 bases, 14 bases remained unmatched. The CDR3 coding sequence is TGTGCCAGCAGCTTAGCCCATCACCGACAGGGGACTGTGGAAGCTTTCTTT. This translates into CASSLAHHRQGTVEAFF.

This chain uses TRBV15 with TRBJ2-1; tentative D call: TRBD1 (7 bases). Germline CDR1 is LNHNV and CDR2 is YYDKDF (reference sequence). The CDR3 is 13 amino acids. Trimming pared 2 bases from V and 7 bases from J, leaving 9 bases between. The DNA of the CDR3 is TGTGCCACCAGCAGACAGGGGGGTAATGAGCAGTTCTTC. Its translation: CATSRQGGNEQFF. The entire variable domain, with the rest obtained from reference TRBV15 and TRBJ2-1, is as follows: DAMVIQNPRYQVTQFGKPVTLSCSQTLNHNVMYWYQQKSSQAPKLLFHYYDKDFNNEADTPDNFQSRRPNTSFCFLDIRSPGLGDTAMYLCATSRQGGNEQFFGPGTRLTVL.

The chain combines TRBV3-1 (or the pseudogene TRBV3-2) with TRBJ1-1, with no clear D. This CDR3 comprises 12 residues. Deletions cut 5 bases from V and 5 bases from J, with 9 bases between. Germline V CDR1 and CDR2: LGHDT, YNNKEL (reference sequence). CDR3 protein: CASSVRGTEAFF. The CDR3, as DNA: TGTGCCAGCAGCGTCCGGGGAACTGAAGCTTTCTTT.

This sequence joins TRBV3-1 (or the pseudogene TRBV3-2) and TRBJ2-7, with 8 bases identical to TRBD2. The CDR3 contains 15 residues. V dropped 3 bases and J dropped 3; count of bases not matched to a gene: 7. Germline CDR1 is LGHDT and CDR2 is YNNKEL (reference sequence). CDR3 in DNA: TGTGCCAGCAGCCAGGGTAGCGGGAACATCTACGAGCAGTACTTC. Protein product: CASSQGSGNIYEQYF.

This chain connects TRBV18 to TRBJ2-6; 9 nucleotides match TRBD1. This CDR3 has 17 residues. The germline V gene encodes CDR1 KGHSH and CDR2 LQKENI. Trimming removed 3 bases from V and 4 bases from J; junction bases left unmatched: 7. The CDR3: CASSPGTGRFGANVLTF. In DNA, the CDR3 is TGTGCCAGCTCACCCGGGACAGGGAGATTCGGGGCCAACGTCCTGACTTTC.

This rearrangement joins TRBV5-4 to TRBJ2-7, with a tentative D call TRBD2 (6 bases). There are 14 residues in the CDR3. Trimming shortened V by 3 bases and J by 5 bases, and 15 bases separated the two germline ends. Germline CDR1 and CDR2: SGHNT and YYREEE (reference sequence). Written as DNA, the CDR3 is TGTGCCAGCAGCTCTTCTGGGGGGATGAACGAGCAGTACTTC. It yields the protein CASSSSGGMNEQYF.